One and the same sample provided the 27 T cell receptor beta chains below, sequenced in a study of tumor-infiltrating lymphocytes in primary liver carcinoma. Investigators took RNA and DNA out together from about 21-30 mg of unsorted bulk tissue. The input was around 0.5 ug total RNA; TCR beta cDNA was made from it with a constant-region primer. Three nested multiplex PCR rounds of slightly modified ARM-PCR generated TCR beta libraries. For 10 cycles apiece, the opening two PCR rounds ran with TRBV1-TRBV30 forward primers and a C-beta reverse primer. TCRdb ran MiXCR on the multiplex PCR reads and lists one entry per CDR3 protein. The sample yields under 110,000 distinct CDR3 sequences, under 70% seen once. The sequenced material came from liver tumor tissue from sampling region 2. Subset indicated: tumor region T2, inferior pole. These receptors were collected from a woman in her fifties or sixties with primary liver carcinoma and hepatitis B virus infection.

A remark on this clonotype: Without the conserved terminal phenylalanine or tryptophan, this CDR3 likely stems from a read error. The J gene is TRBJ2-1, the V gene TRBV28; D not resolved. The CDR3 extends over 12 amino acids. Per germline, CDR1 MDHEN and CDR2 SYDVKM. Deletions cut 3 bases from V and 8 bases from J, with 8 bases between. DNA for the CDR3: TGTGCCAGCAGTTTGCATGGTTATGAGCAGTTCCTC. Translation gives CASSLHGYEQFL.

Details on this clonotype: The missing conserved phenylalanine or tryptophan at the end of this CDR3 makes a read error likely. The chain combines TRBV19 with TRBJ1-1; no clear D gene. The CDR3 contains 13 residues. Looked up from germline, CDR1 is LNHDA and CDR2 is SQIVND (reference sequence). Trimming pared 2 bases from V and 3 bases from J, leaving 7 bases between. CDR3 DNA sequence: TGTGCCAGTAGTATAAGAGTCGACACTGAAGCTTTCTAT. Amino acids: CASSIRVDTEAFY.

This clonotype was found a few times. One junction end does not reproduce the germline sequence, and a read error may be involved. Written as DNA, the CDR3 is TGTAGCAGCAGCTGGGCTAGCGGATTTAACAATGAGCAGTTCTTT. Translating gives CSSSWASGFNNEQFF. J is TRBJ2-1 and V is TRBV11-2; 7 bases map to TRBD2. Germline V gene lookup returns CDR1 SGHAT and CDR2 FQNNGV. This CDR3 is built from 15 residues.

To note about this clonotype: One base away lies a much larger clone, so this may be a sequencing read error. The rearrangement links TRBV28 to TRBJ1-5; 7 bases agree with TRBD1. Germline-derived CDR1 and CDR2 are MDHEN and SYDVKM. This CDR3 contains 16 residues. For the CDR3, the DNA is TGTGCCACCCAAACCTACAGGGGAGGGAGCAATCAGCACCAGCATTTT. As protein: CATQTYRGGSNQHQHF.

As regards this clonotype: Given a much more abundant clone one base away, this may be a read error. The chain employs TRBV5-6 and TRBJ2-6; D might be TRBD1 (5 bases). CDR1 is SGHDT, CDR2 YYEEEE, per germline. CDR3 length: 16 amino acids. The CDR3 spells CASSLLLPSGAKVLTF. In DNA form, the CDR3 reads TGTGCCAGCAGTTTGTTGTTACCCTCTGGGGCCAAGGTCCTGACTTTC.

Turning to this clonotype: At one boundary the junction diverges from the germline segment, which might be a read error. This chain joins TRBV11-3 and TRBJ2-1; possibly TRBD2 for D (6 bases). Per germline, CDR1 SGHNT and CDR2 YENEEA. The CDR3 runs 15 residues. For the CDR3, the DNA is TGTGCTAGCGGCTCACATGTTCCTCTCAACAATGAGCAGTTTTTC. Its protein is CASGSHVPLNNEQFF.

Turning to this clonotype: Likely a read error: the CDR3 ends without its conserved phenylalanine or tryptophan. The limits of the CDR3 on the DNA are not certain, so only TCRdb's listed CDR3 is given. The rearrangement links TRBV29-1 to TRBJ2-1; no check of the table's D call, TRBD1, against the DNA was made. Germline V gene lookup returns CDR1 SQVTM and CDR2 ANQGSEA. Inclusive of both ends, the CDR3 amounts to 11 amino acids. CDR3 sequence reads: CSVHTGVEQFL.

This clonotype was seen repeatedly, ten times or more. The CDR3 region has the DNA TGTGCCTGGAAGGGAGAAAGGGACTCACCCCTCCACTTT. Its translation is CAWKGERDSPLHF. The chain combines TRBV30 with TRBJ1-6, with a weak D call TRBD1 (5 bases). The V end lost 4 bases, the J end lost 10 bases, and 14 bases lay between the germline ends. Germline V lookup: CDR1 GTSNPN, CDR2 SVGIG (reference sequence). The CDR3 runs to 13 residues.

The chain is built from TRBV4-1 and TRBJ1-1; the D is unclear. Trimming left V 0 bases short and J 5 bases short, with 13 bases between. Germline assignment: CDR1 MGHRA and CDR2 YSYEKL. The CDR3 is 15 amino acids. The CDR3 is CASSQDPGSRTEAFF. The CDR3 DNA reads TGCGCCAGCAGCCAAGACCCCGGGTCACGAACTGAAGCTTTCTTT.

This clonotype appeared many times. The chain employs TRBV6-1 and TRBJ2-7; D gene uncertain. CDR3 size: 14 residues. From germline, CDR1 is MNHNS and CDR2 SASEGT. Trimming pared 2 bases from V and 3 bases from J, leaving 11 bases between. In DNA, the CDR3 is TGTGCCAGCAGTGAACTCACCCGCAACTACGAGCAGTACTTC. It yields the protein CASSELTRNYEQYF.

As for this clonotype: A junction end diverges from the germline sequence, so it may reflect a read error. The rearrangement links TRBV7-8 to TRBJ1-5; D is unclear. CDR3 length: 17 residues. CDR1 SGHVS and CDR2 FQNEAQ come from the germline V gene. The CDR3 bases are TGTGCCAGCAGCTTGGGAAGACGGGGTTTTAGCAATCAGCCCCAACATTTT. It encodes CASSLGRRGFSNQPQHF. Supplemented by reference TRBV7-8 and TRBJ1-5, the full variable domain reads GAGVSQSPRYKVAKRGQDVALRCDPISGHVSLFWYQQALGQGPEFLTYFQNEAQLDKSGLPSDRFFAERPEGSVSTLKIQRTQQEDSAVYLCASSLGRRGFSNQPQHFGDGTRLSIL.

The chain recombines TRBV11-2 with TRBJ2-3; TRBD2 aligns across 8 bases. The junction had 12 bases not matched to a gene; V was cut back by 7 bases and J by 0 bases. CDR3 size: 17 residues. Germline loops: CDR1 SGHAT, CDR2 FQNNGV. Written as DNA, the CDR3 is TGTGCCAGCATCCCAACACTAGCGGACTGTAGCACAGATACGCAGTATTTT. Its protein is CASIPTLADCSTDTQYF.

The chain is built from TRBV11-1 and TRBJ2-1, with a tentative D call TRBD1 (6 bases). V lost 3 bases and J 12 bases, leaving 15 bases between the germline ends. The CDR3 consists of 13 residues. In germline, CDR1 is SGHAT, CDR2 FQDESV (reference sequence). CDR3 region: CASSLESGVMQFF. CDR3 in DNA: TGTGCCAGCAGCTTGGAGTCAGGGGTGATGCAGTTCTTC.

Turning to this clonotype: One end of the junction fails to match germline, which may point to a read error. V usage is TRBV6-1 and J usage is TRBJ2-7; 8 nucleotides align to TRBD2. Germline CDR1 MNHNS, CDR2 SASEGT. The CDR3 spans 16 residues. The CDR3 bases are TGTGCCAGCGCTGTCGAAACGGGGGGGAGCTCCTACGAGCAGTATTTC. It translates to CASAVETGGSSYEQYF.

The genes are TRBV20-1 and TRBJ2-1; 10 bases are shared with TRBD2. Germline values: CDR1 DFQATT, CDR2 SNEGSKA (reference sequence). V lost 1 base to trimming and J lost 8 bases; unmatched junction nucleotides: 5. The CDR3 runs to 14 residues. The CDR3 region is CSARAFGLADEQFF. The CDR3 DNA sequence: TGCAGTGCTAGAGCCTTCGGACTAGCGGATGAGCAGTTCTTC.

As concerns this clonotype: An end of the junction differs from the germline gene, which may be a read error. This CDR3 reads CGSSLLVLQGTEASF. The DNA for the CDR3 is TGTGGCAGCAGCTTATTGGTCTTACAGGGGACTGAAGCTTCCTTT. The chain recombines TRBV11-2 with TRBJ1-1, with TRBD1 matching 7 bases. CDR3 length: 15 amino acids. Per germline, CDR1 SGHAT and CDR2 FQNNGV.

This chain joins TRBV18 and TRBJ1-6; D ambiguous. Trimming took off 7 bases at V and 10 bases at J, with 20 bases between the two ends. The germline V gene has CDR1 KGHSH and CDR2 LQKENI. This CDR3 is 15 amino acids long. The CDR3 coding sequence is TGTGCCAGCTTTCGGATGGCAAATCCAGACTCACCCCTCCACTTT. Protein sequence: CASFRMANPDSPLHF.

Ten or more counts support this clonotype. This chain joins TRBV12-3 or TRBV12-4 and TRBJ1-1, with D maybe TRBD1 (5 bases). The CDR3 consists of 14 residues. V was clipped by 6 bases and J by 1 base, with 12 bases between them. The CDR3 here is CASSPGRRNTEAFF. CDR3 DNA: TGTGCCAGCAGCCCGGGACGGAGGAACACTGAAGCTTTCTTT.

On this clonotype: A single base separates this from a much larger clone, so it may be a read error. This chain uses TRBV12-3 or TRBV12-4 with TRBJ1-4, with D hard to call. The CDR3 covers 13 residues. V shed 2 bases and J shed 8 bases, with 9 bases lying between them. CDR3 in DNA: TGTGCCAGCAGTTTAAGTCTGTCGGAAAAACTGTTTTTT. Residues: CASSLSLSEKLFF.

The rearrangement joins TRBV11-2 to TRBJ2-1; D possibly corresponds to TRBD2 (5 bases). Germline V gene lookup returns CDR1 SGHAT and CDR2 FQNNGV. This CDR3 has 14 residues. The ends were cut back, 8 bases at V and 10 bases at J, with 21 bases in the middle. The chain's CDR3 is CASCPDFRYREQFF. For the CDR3, the DNA is TGTGCCAGCTGTCCGGACTTTAGGTATAGGGAGCAGTTCTTC.

As for this clonotype: Since the CDR3 does not end with the conserved phenylalanine or tryptophan, this likely comes from a read error. The chain recombines TRBV14 with TRBJ2-7; a possible D gene is TRBD1 (5 bases). From germline, CDR1 is SGHDN and CDR2 FVKESK. The CDR3 is made up of 15 amino acids. This CDR3 is CASSLTPGHHYGQYL. The CDR3 DNA follows: TGTGCCAGCAGCCTAACACCCGGACATCACTACGGGCAGTACTTA.

In this sample, this clonotype turned up a few times. Possible read error: a much larger clone is one base away. The chain combines TRBV5-1 with TRBJ1-2; TRBD1 matches at 7 bases. Germline values: CDR1 SGHRS, CDR2 YFSETQ. The CDR3 totals 12 residues. V lost 5 bases to trimming and J lost 7 bases; unmatched junction nucleotides: 5. The CDR3 loop is CASRGSGGGYTF. The CDR3 nucleotides read TGCGCCAGCAGAGGGTCAGGGGGTGGCTACACCTTC.

This chain joins TRBV7-9 and TRBJ1-2; the D gene is possibly TRBD1 (6 bases). The ends were cut back, 9 bases at V and 7 bases at J, with 18 bases in the middle. This CDR3 comprises 13 residues. Per germline, CDR1 SEHNR and CDR2 FQNEAQ (reference sequence). Here the CDR3 reads CASRPRGASGYTF. The CDR3 DNA is TGTGCCAGTAGACCCCGGGGGGCTAGTGGCTACACCTTC.

On this clonotype: It may be a read error: a sequence one base away is much more abundant. The missing conserved phenylalanine or tryptophan at the end of this CDR3 makes a read error likely. V is TRBV5-4 and J is TRBJ2-5; 8 nucleotides match TRBD1. V was pared by 4 bases and J by 5 bases, with 13 bases of the junction left unmatched. Germline V gene lookup returns CDR1 SGHNT and CDR2 YYREEE (reference sequence). The CDR3 is made up of 16 amino acids. The CDR3 DNA follows: TGTGCCAGCAGCCCCTTCCCCCAGGGGGCGAAGGAGACCCAGTACATC. This sequence encodes CASSPFPQGAKETQYI.

About this clonotype: A much larger clone lies a single base off, so this may be a read error. The J gene is TRBJ2-5, the V gene TRBV5-4; D gene unclear. V lost 3 bases and J lost 5, with 14 bases in between. CDR1 is SGHNT and CDR2 is YYREEE in the germline V gene (reference sequence). The CDR3 runs 14 residues. This CDR3 reads CASSSGVTSETQYF. The DNA of the CDR3 is TGTGCCAGCAGCTCCGGTGTGACGTCGGAGACCCAGTACTTC.

The chain combines TRBV5-6 with TRBJ2-3, with D possibly TRBD1 on 5 matching bases. The germline V gene has CDR1 SGHDT and CDR2 YYEEEE. V lost 4 bases and J 5 bases, leaving 11 bases between the germline ends. The CDR3 contains 13 residues. CDR3 sequence: CASSIGHRDTQYF. The CDR3 region has the DNA TGTGCCAGCAGCATAGGACACCGAGATACGCAGTATTTT.

Comment on this clonotype: This may be a read error, as it is one base from a much larger clone. J is TRBJ1-1 and V is TRBV10-3; D is perhaps TRBD1 (5 bases). This CDR3 comprises 15 residues. Germline assignment: CDR1 ENHRY and CDR2 SYGVKD. Trimming took 1 base from V and 4 from J, leaving 13 bases between them. DNA for the CDR3: TGTGCCATCAGTGAGTTAACAGGCATGAGCACTGAAGCTTTCTTT. It is translated as CAISELTGMSTEAFF.